This T cell receptor (beta chain) was identified in a study of blood T cell repertoires in COVID-19. In the study overall: The analysed material was cDNA or gDNA that came from T cells, B-cell-depleted T cells, or PBMCs.

The CDR3 runs to 14 residues. In germline, CDR1 is LNHDA, CDR2 SQIVND (reference sequence). J gave up 3 bases and V 8 bases, and 7 bases lay outside the gene matches. TCRdb keeps only in-frame clones here, not all; method: immunoSEQ multiplex PCR. The sample records about 150,000 clones, 75% to 85% being singletons. V gene TRBV19 combines with J gene TRBJ1-5, with 7 bases that match TRBD1. The TCR sequence derives from a man in his 60s with active or convalescent COVID-19. Input material: peripheral blood. The CDR3 spells CASGTGQDNQPQHF. CDR3 nucleotide sequence: TGTGCCAGTGGGACCGGACAGGACAATCAGCCCCAGCATTTT.